This is a list of T cell receptor beta chains from one sample in a study of cytomegalovirus exposure and HLA in healthy donors. Repertoires were generated with immunoSEQ multiplex PCR, while TCRdb's copy carries only in-frame clones and drops some. This table holds about 190,000 clones, roughly 80% found once. Sequencing used PBMCs. Receptors were obtained from a man aged 35 to 55 in good health and CMV-seropositive. CDR3s include the opening cysteine and the closing phenylalanine or tryptophan. The order of the fields is V gene, clone size, J gene, D gene, CDR3 protein, CDR3 DNA. D genes are given only for firm matches. The size field is filled for only some rows; it gives once, few, many or a size class.

>TRBV18|few|TRBJ2-6|TRBD1
CASSRTGGYGANVLTF
TGTGCCAGCTCTCGTACAGGGGGCTACGGGGCCAACGTCCTGACTTTC
>TRBV5-6|.|TRBJ2-1|.
CASSSGEISYNEQFF
TGTGCCAGCAGCTCAGGGGAAATTTCCTACAATGAGCAGTTCTTC
>TRBV9|.|TRBJ2-2|.
CASSALLGGLLGGGTGELFF
TGTGCCAGCAGCGCCCTCTTAGGGGGGCTTTTAGGGGGCGGCACCGGGGAGCTGTTTTTT
>TRBV7-9|.|TRBJ2-5|.
CASEDSGETQYF
TGTGCCAGCGAGGATAGCGGAGAGACCCAGTACTTC
>TRBV10-3|.|TRBJ2-1|TRBD2
CAIRAFSTSGGEQFF
TGTGCCATCAGGGCCTTTTCGACTAGCGGGGGAGAGCAGTTCTTC
>TRBV30|once|TRBJ2-5|TRBD2
CAWSQLAQETQYF
TGTGCCTGGAGCCAACTAGCGCAAGAGACCCAGTACTTC
>TRBV2|.|TRBJ2-1|TRBD2
CASSESGGLDEQFF
TGTGCCAGCAGTGAGAGCGGGGGTCTAGATGAGCAGTTCTTC
>TRBV14|.|TRBJ1-6|TRBD1
CASSRQGDNSPLHF
TGTGCCAGCAGCCGACAGGGAGATAATTCACCCCTCCACTTT
>TRBV5-1|.|TRBJ1-1|.
CASSLVTVMNTEAFF
TGCGCCAGCAGCTTGGTGACAGTCATGAACACTGAAGCTTTCTTT
>TRBV18|.|TRBJ2-3|.
CASSQGHLLTDTQYF
TGTGCCAGCTCACAGGGACACCTTCTCACAGATACGCAGTATTTT
>TRBV7-2|.|TRBJ2-7|TRBD2
CASSFWAGDPYEQYF
TGTGCCAGCAGCTTTTGGGCGGGAGACCCCTACGAGCAGTACTTC
>TRBV7-2|.|TRBJ2-2|.
CASSLASEAGRGELFF
TGTGCCAGCAGCTTAGCCTCGGAGGCGGGGCGCGGGGAGCTGTTTTTT
>TRBV2|few|TRBJ2-2|.
CASTATNTGELFF
TGTGCCAGCACAGCGACGAACACCGGGGAGCTGTTTTTT
>TRBV4-2|few|TRBJ2-3|.
CASSFRFSTDTQYF
TGTGCCAGCAGCTTCAGGTTTAGCACAGATACGCAGTATTTT
>TRBV5-1|.|TRBJ2-3|.
CASSWFGQTDTQYF
TGCGCCAGCAGCTGGTTCGGACAGACAGATACGCAGTATTTT
>TRBV11-2|.|TRBJ1-6|.
CASSLADYSPLHF
TGTGCCAGCAGCTTGGCGGACTATTCACCCCTCCACTTT
>TRBV11-2|.|TRBJ2-5|TRBD2
CASSLPGGETQYF
TGTGCCAGCAGCTTACCGGGGGGGGAGACCCAGTACTTC
>TRBV6-5|.|TRBJ1-1|.
CASTMAEGLNTEAFF
TGTGCCAGCACTATGGCGGAGGGGCTTAACACTGAAGCTTTCTTT
>TRBV5-4|.|TRBJ2-1|.
CASSLDPGAAYNEQFF
TGTGCCAGCAGCTTGGATCCGGGAGCGGCCTACAATGAGCAGTTCTTC
>TRBV13|few|TRBJ1-6|.
CASSLQGTISPLHF
TGTGCCAGCAGCTTACAGGGGACAATTTCACCCCTCCACTTT
>TRBV18|few|TRBJ2-7|.
CASSPVTSSYEQYF
TGTGCCAGCTCACCGGTCACGAGCTCCTACGAGCAGTACTTC
>TRBV11-2|.|TRBJ2-6|.
CASSRQYSGANVLTF
TGTGCCAGCAGCAGACAGTACTCTGGGGCCAACGTCCTGACTTTC
>TRBV7-6|.|TRBJ2-3|.
CASSSSPYTQYF
TGTGCCAGCAGCTCTAGCCCGTATACGCAGTATTTT
>TRBV10-3|.|TRBJ2-7|TRBD1
CAISDRDRGLYEQYF
TGTGCCATCAGTGACCGGGACAGGGGGCTTTACGAGCAGTACTTC
>TRBV27|.|TRBJ2-1|.
CASSPKALGYIVNEQFF
TGTGCCAGCAGTCCCAAGGCCCTAGGATACATAGTCAATGAGCAGTTCTTC
>TRBV6-5|few|TRBJ1-3|TRBD1
CASSYQGATGNTIYF
TGTGCCAGCAGTTACCAGGGGGCAACCGGAAACACCATATATTTT
>TRBV30|.|TRBJ1-6|.
CAWTTVWGAPLHF
TGTGCCTGGACCACCGTATGGGGGGCACCCCTCCACTTT
>TRBV7-6|once|TRBJ2-5|TRBD2
CASSLGLHKETQYF
TGTGCCAGCAGCCTGGGACTACACAAAGAGACCCAGTACTTC
>TRBV30|.|TRBJ1-6|TRBD1
CAWSGHDRVRSNSPLHF
TGTGCCTGGAGTGGCCACGACAGGGTGAGATCGAATTCACCCCTCCACTTT